Presented here are 20 T cell receptor beta chains from one specimen sequenced in a study of cytomegalovirus exposure and HLA in healthy donors. In the PCR, 60 Vbeta and 13 Jbeta primers were used. The table came from immunoSEQ multiplex PCR; TCRdb's copy has only in-frame clones and leaves some out. Of 70,000 to 90,000 clones detected, about 79% appear once; the ten largest clones hold under 20%. Sequences were obtained from PBMCs. The receptors originated from a man aged 70 or older in good health and CMV-seropositive.

Of note for this clone: Germline and junction disagree at one end, which may indicate a read error. The chain has TRBV4-2 and TRBJ2-3; 10 positions agree with TRBD2. The length of the CDR3 is 16 residues. Germline loops: CDR1 LGHNA, CDR2 YNFKEQ. In DNA form, the CDR3 reads TGTTCCAGCAGCTCTACGCTAGCGGGAGAACCAGATACGCAGTATTTT. Translation gives CSSSSTLAGEPDTQYF.

CDR3 region: CASSSTGNTEAFF. The CDR3 DNA reads as TGTGCCAGCAGCTCCACCGGGAACACTGAAGCTTTCTTT. The chain has TRBV11-3 and TRBJ1-1, with D hard to call. V shed 4 bases and J shed 1 base, with 7 bases lying between them. The CDR3 spans 13 residues. Germline CDR1 and CDR2: SGHNT and YENEEA.

V gene TRBV2 combines with J gene TRBJ2-3, with 11 nucleotides matching TRBD2. Looked up from germline, CDR1 is SNHLY and CDR2 is FYNNEI. V gave up 6 bases and J gave up 3 bases; unmatched junction bases: 5. CDR3 size: 15 residues. This CDR3 reads CASRDGTSGTDTQYF. In DNA form, the CDR3 reads TGTGCCAGCAGGGACGGGACTAGCGGAACAGATACGCAGTATTTT. Filled out from reference TRBV2 and TRBJ2-3, the complete variable domain reads EPEVTQTPSHQVTQMGQEVILRCVPISNHLYFYWYRQILGQKVEFLVSFYNNEISEKSEIFDDQFSVERPDGSNFTLKIRSTKLEDSAMYFCASRDGTSGTDTQYFGPGTRLTVL.

The chain has TRBV27 and TRBJ2-7; D is unclear. Germline V gene lookup returns CDR1 MNHEY and CDR2 SMNVEV (reference sequence). This CDR3 is 12 amino acids long. V lost 1 base and J 4 bases, leaving 5 bases between the germline ends. The DNA for the CDR3 is TGTGCCAGCAGTTTATTTCCATACGAGCAGTACTTC. It translates to CASSLFPYEQYF.

This chain links TRBV10-2 with TRBJ2-2, with TRBD1 matching over 7 bases. V lost 5 bases to trimming and J lost 4 bases; unmatched junction nucleotides: 4. CDR1 is WSHSY and CDR2 is SAAADI in the germline V gene. This CDR3 spans 14 amino acids. The CDR3 DNA reads TGCGCCAGCAGTCGGGACAGTTTCACCGGGGAGCTGTTTTTT. Translated, it gives CASSRDSFTGELFF.

This chain connects TRBV7-2 to TRBJ1-6; D remains unclear. V shed 7 bases and J shed 5 bases, with 15 bases lying between them. The CDR3 has 15 amino acids. Germline CDR1 is SGHTA and CDR2 is FQGNSA. The CDR3 nucleotides read TGTGCCAGCACCCCGAACTGGGGAGATAATTCACCCCTCCACTTT. Translating gives CASTPNWGDNSPLHF. The variable domain in full, with the rest retrieved from reference TRBV7-2 and TRBJ1-6, is GAGVSQSPSNKVTEKGKDVELRCDPISGHTALYWYRQSLGQGLEFLIYFQGNSAPDKSGLPSDRFSAERTGGSVSTLTIQRTQQEDSAVYLCASTPNWGDNSPLHFGNGTRLTVT.

This clone was recorded once. The chain recombines TRBV5-1 with TRBJ2-2; TRBD2 agrees at 7 bases. The ends lost 4 bases at V and 1 base at J; junction bases unmatched: 10. CDR1 and CDR2 from the germline V gene are SGHRS and YFSETQ. CDR3 length equals 17 residues. Written as DNA, the CDR3 is TGCGCCAGCAGCCCCGCCCGGGGGGTCCAGAACACCGGGGAGCTGTTTTTT. Protein sequence: CASSPARGVQNTGELFF.

This rearrangement joins TRBV7-2 to TRBJ2-7; 8 bases map to TRBD1. The J segment lost 2 bases and the V segment lost 0 bases, leaving 18 bases of the junction unmatched. The CDR3 spans 20 residues. The germline V gene encodes CDR1 SGHTA and CDR2 FQGNSA. CDR3 sequence: CASSLAARTRYGTGAYEQYF. The CDR3 nucleotides read TGTGCCAGCAGCTTAGCCGCACGGACGAGGTACGGGACAGGAGCCTACGAGCAGTACTTC. The full variable domain, rest sourced from reference TRBV7-2 and TRBJ2-7, is GAGVSQSPSNKVTEKGKDVELRCDPISGHTALYWYRQSLGQGLEFLIYFQGNSAPDKSGLPSDRFSAERTGGSVSTLTIQRTQQEDSAVYLCASSLAARTRYGTGAYEQYFGPGTRLTVT.

About this clone itself: The same CDR3 is also encoded by other DNA sequences in this sample. The chain links TRBV5-1 to TRBJ1-1, with TRBD1 as a possible D gene (6 bases). The germline V and J ends were trimmed by 7 bases and 3 bases, with 19 bases remaining between them. The CDR3 runs to 15 residues. Germline CDR1 reads SGHRS; CDR2 reads YFSETQ. The CDR3 reads CASARGSSSDTEAFF. Written as DNA, the CDR3 is TGCGCCAGCGCCAGGGGCAGCTCGTCCGACACTGAAGCTTTCTTT.

The sample holds one count of this clone. The chain is built from TRBV4-1 and TRBJ2-7, with 14 bases that match TRBD2. The germline CDR1 and CDR2 sequences are MGHRA and YSYEKL. This CDR3 is built from 20 residues. V was clipped by 1 base and J by 4 bases; unmatched bases: 15. The CDR3 here is CASSQGSRLAGGPEIYEQYF. In DNA, the CDR3 is TGCGCCAGCAGCCAAGGAAGTAGACTAGCGGGAGGGCCAGAAATTTACGAGCAGTACTTC.

CDR3 loop: CASRLDGVGTSELFF. CDR3 DNA sequence: TGTGCCAGCAGGCTAGACGGCGTAGGGACTTCGGAGCTGTTTTTT. J is TRBJ2-2 and V is TRBV6-5; a possible D gene is TRBD2 (6 bases). V lost 6 bases, J lost 10 bases, and 21 bases lay in between. The germline CDR1 and CDR2 sequences are MNHEY and SVGAGI. CDR3 size: 15 residues.

V and J are TRBV5-1 and TRBJ2-5; no firm D call. The germline V and J ends were trimmed by 4 bases and 4 bases, with 11 bases remaining between them. From germline, CDR1 is SGHRS and CDR2 YFSETQ. The CDR3 covers 13 residues. CDR3 protein: CASSLEWAETQYF. CDR3 nucleotides: TGCGCCAGCAGCCTGGAGTGGGCAGAGACCCAGTACTTC.

The rearrangement uses TRBV11-3 and TRBJ2-1; TRBD2 aligns across 11 bases. With V trimmed by 3 bases and J by 5 bases, 0 bases remained unmatched. The CDR3 extends over 14 amino acids. Germline V gene sequence: CDR1 SGHNT, CDR2 YENEEA. The CDR3 here is CASSLTSGNNEQFF. CDR3 bases: TGTGCCAGCAGCTTGACTAGCGGGAACAATGAGCAGTTCTTC.

The rearrangement joins TRBV18 to TRBJ1-2; D might be TRBD1 (6 bases). Germline values: CDR1 KGHSH, CDR2 LQKENI. Trimming removed 6 bases from V and 2 bases from J, with 16 bases in between. The length of the CDR3 is 15 residues. The CDR3 nucleotides read TGTGCCAGCTCGCCCCTGGACAGAACCAACTATGGCTACACCTTC. Its translation is CASSPLDRTNYGYTF.

The CDR3 spells CASPKSRDTQYF. The CDR3 DNA reads as TGTGCCAGTCCCAAGTCGCGAGATACGCAGTATTTT. The chain recombines TRBV19 with TRBJ2-3; no definite D call. Trimming cost V 8 bases and J 5 bases, with 11 bases left between them. The V gene's germline CDR1 is LNHDA and CDR2 SQIVND (reference sequence). The CDR3 runs 12 residues.

This chain links TRBV28 with TRBJ1-2; 12 nucleotides align to TRBD1. CDR3 length equals 15 residues. CDR1 is MDHEN and CDR2 is SYDVKM in the germline V gene. J lost 8 bases, V lost 7 bases, and 11 bases had no gene match. CDR3 bases: TGTGCCAGCAATTCCGCCGGGACAGGGGGCGAGGGCTACACCTTC. Amino acids: CASNSAGTGGEGYTF.

This chain uses TRBV7-2 with TRBJ2-2; TRBD2 agrees at 7 bases. The CDR3 has 15 residues. Germline V gene data show CDR1 as SGHTA and CDR2 as FQGNSA. The trim removed 2 bases at V and 7 bases at J, leaving 7 bases unmatched. CDR3 region: CASSLWAGEYGELFF. The CDR3 DNA reads TGTGCCAGCAGCTTATGGGCGGGGGAGTACGGGGAGCTGTTTTTT.

The chain uses TRBV19 and TRBJ1-4, with D possibly matching TRBD1 (6 bases). The CDR3 contains 14 residues. Germline-derived CDR1 and CDR2 are LNHDA and SQIVND (reference sequence). The germline V and J ends were trimmed by 7 bases and 3 bases, with 12 bases remaining between them. The CDR3 DNA sequence: TGTGCCAGTAACCTCAGGGGACCTAATGAAAAACTGTTTTTT. Translating gives CASNLRGPNEKLFF.

The V call is TRBV11-2, the J call TRBJ2-7; the D is unclear. Between the trimmed V and J ends, which lost 5 bases and 6 bases, there was a span of 8 bases. The CDR3 extends over 11 amino acids. The V gene's germline CDR1 is SGHAT and CDR2 FQNNGV. CDR3 sequence: CASSQALEQYF. The CDR3 DNA reads TGTGCCAGCAGCCAGGCTCTCGAGCAGTACTTC.

This chain joins TRBV7-2 and TRBJ2-1; the match to TRBD2 covers 10 bases. The CDR3 runs 16 residues. V dropped 2 bases and J dropped 7; count of bases not matched to a gene: 8. Germline lookup yields CDR1 SGHTA and CDR2 FQGNSA. The CDR3 DNA reads as TGTGCCAGCAGCTTACCGGGACTAGCGTTCGTTAATGAGCAGTTCTTC. Translating gives CASSLPGLAFVNEQFF.